The 20 T cell receptor beta chains below were found in one sample sequenced in a study of monozygotic twins with inflammatory bowel disease. TCRdb reprocessed the 5' RACE reads; each CDR3 protein has one entry and no DNA is given. The sample's table shows 440,000 or so distinct CDR3 sequences. Material: blood. These receptors were obtained from a human donor with ulcerative colitis or Crohn's disease, or a healthy co-twin of an affected twin (not recorded which).

The rearrangement links TRBV11-2 to TRBJ1-6. This CDR3 is 17 amino acids long. Germline V gives CDR1 SGHAT, CDR2 FQNNGV. This CDR3 is CASSYRTGSVTNSPLHF.

The chain recombines TRBV11-2 with TRBJ2-5; TCRdb's D call of TRBD2 is untestable without DNA. This CDR3 contains 18 residues. Germline CDR1 SGHAT, CDR2 FQNNGV. The CDR3 spells CASSRLAGGPSLQETQYF.

The chain uses TRBV7-6 and TRBJ1-4; as DNA is missing, the TRBD1 call by TCRdb cannot be tested. The CDR3 is 14 residues long. Germline values: CDR1 SGHVS, CDR2 FNYEAQ. The CDR3 region is CASSLEARGEKLFF.

V gene TRBV12-3 or TRBV12-4 combines with J gene TRBJ2-4; the D call of TRBD2 rests on TCRdb alone, since no DNA is present to check it. The CDR3 is made up of 18 amino acids. CDR3 amino acids: CARFLGSGALRAKNIQYF.

The chain combines TRBV11-2 with TRBJ2-1; absent DNA, TCRdb's TRBD1 call cannot be checked. Germline V lookup: CDR1 SGHAT, CDR2 FQNNGV. CDR3 length: 13 amino acids. The CDR3 loop is CASSTDRNNEQFF. The variable domain in full, completed from reference TRBV11-2 and TRBJ2-1, reads EAGVAQSPRYKIIEKRQSVAFWCNPISGHATLYWYQQILGQGPKLLIQFQNNGVVDDSQLPKDRFSAERLKGVDSTLKIQPAKLEDSAVYLCASSTDRNNEQFFGPGTRLTVL.

The V gene is TRBV7-7, the J gene TRBJ2-2; with no DNA, the TCRdb D assignment of TRBD1 cannot be verified. The CDR3 sequence is 16 residues long. Germline V gene lookup returns CDR1 SSHAT and CDR2 FNYEAQ (reference sequence). The CDR3 sequence is CASSLVGGASAGELFF.

V gene TRBV29-1 combines with J gene TRBJ2-7; the D call of TRBD2 rests on TCRdb alone, since no DNA is present to check it. The CDR3 is 15 residues long. Germline V gene sequence: CDR1 SQVTM, CDR2 ANQGSEA. The CDR3 spells CSVEGTRGPTYEQYF.

This chain joins TRBV20-1 and TRBJ2-2. This CDR3 spans 13 amino acids. Germline V gene data show CDR1 as DFQATT and CDR2 as SNEGSKA (reference sequence). The CDR3 region is CSASERGAGELFF.

The chain uses TRBV24-1 and TRBJ1-5; no DNA is available, so the TRBD1 call from TCRdb remains unchecked. This CDR3 contains 16 residues. Per germline, CDR1 KGHDR and CDR2 SFDVKD. CDR3 protein: CATSDRARGWNQPQHF.

This chain connects TRBV6-2 or TRBV6-3 to TRBJ2-2; without DNA, the TCRdb call of TRBD1 cannot be checked. CDR1 MNHEY and CDR2 SVGEGT come from the germline V gene. The CDR3 covers 17 residues. CDR3 sequence reads: CASSSPSRSGRTGELFF.

This chain joins TRBV18 and TRBJ2-3. CDR1 KGHSH and CDR2 LQKENI come from the germline V gene. The CDR3 runs 12 residues. CDR3 loop: CASSVVLDTQYF.

V usage is TRBV12-3 or TRBV12-4 and J usage is TRBJ2-2. CDR3 length: 14 residues. Here the CDR3 reads CASNSQSNTGELFF.

The chain uses TRBV6-5 and TRBJ2-6; lacking DNA, the TRBD2 call made by TCRdb goes unchecked. CDR3 size: 17 residues. Germline loops: CDR1 MNHEY, CDR2 SVGAGI. CDR3 loop: CASSYPSGSSGANVLTF.

V gene TRBV20-1 combines with J gene TRBJ1-3; TCRdb proposes TRBD1, but this gene call is untestable without DNA. The germline V gene has CDR1 DFQATT and CDR2 SNEGSKA (reference sequence). This CDR3 has 14 amino acids. The CDR3 spells CSARGRTSGNTIYF.

The chain combines TRBV30 with TRBJ2-1. This CDR3 has 13 amino acids. Germline V gene lookup returns CDR1 GTSNPN and CDR2 SVGIG (reference sequence). CDR3 sequence: CAGRRDSYNEQFF.

The chain couples TRBV7-2 to TRBJ2-7; TCRdb designates TRBD2, a call that cannot be tested without DNA. Germline loops: CDR1 SGHTA, CDR2 FQGNSA. CDR3 size: 15 residues. CDR3 protein: CASSLEPSTLYEQYF.

V usage is TRBV5-6 and J usage is TRBJ2-7; TCRdb calls TRBD1, which cannot be checked without DNA. Germline V gene lookup returns CDR1 SGHDT and CDR2 YYEEEE. This CDR3 is built from 15 residues. This CDR3 reads CASSARARNVDEQYF. Together with reference TRBV5-6 and TRBJ2-7, the CDR3 gives the full variable domain: DAGVTQSPTHLIKTRGQQVTLRCSPKSGHDTVSWYQQALGQGPQFIFQYYEEEERQRGNFPDRFSGHQFPNYSSELNVNALLLGDSALYLCASSARARNVDEQYFGPGTRLTVT.

The V and J genes are TRBV12-3 or TRBV12-4 and TRBJ1-6; TCRdb's assignment of TRBD1 cannot be checked, as there is no DNA. The CDR3 covers 17 residues. The CDR3 region is CASRKGQGISYNSPLHF.

The genes are TRBV6-6 and TRBJ1-4; no DNA is available, so the TRBD1 call from TCRdb remains unchecked. The V gene's germline CDR1 is MNHNY and CDR2 SVGAGI (reference sequence). The CDR3 has 13 amino acids. The CDR3 reads CASLRGSTEKLFF.

The chain uses TRBV7-3 and TRBJ2-5; TCRdb indicates TRBD1, and absent DNA this call remains unverified. Germline CDR1 is SGHTA and CDR2 is FQGTGA. The CDR3 totals 14 residues. The chain's CDR3 is CASSSDRYQETQYF.